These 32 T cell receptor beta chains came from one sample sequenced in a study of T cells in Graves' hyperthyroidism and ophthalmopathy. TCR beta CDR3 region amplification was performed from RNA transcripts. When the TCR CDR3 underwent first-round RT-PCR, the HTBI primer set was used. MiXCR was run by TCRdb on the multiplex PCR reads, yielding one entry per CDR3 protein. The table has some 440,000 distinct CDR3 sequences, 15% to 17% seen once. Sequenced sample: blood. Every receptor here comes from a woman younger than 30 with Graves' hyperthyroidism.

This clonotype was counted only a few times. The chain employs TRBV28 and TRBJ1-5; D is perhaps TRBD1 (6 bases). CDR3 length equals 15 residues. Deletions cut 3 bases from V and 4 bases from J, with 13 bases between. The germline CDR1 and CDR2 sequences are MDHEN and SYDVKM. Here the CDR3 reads CASSFGQLKNQPQHF. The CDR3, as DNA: TGTGCCAGCAGTTTCGGACAGTTAAAAAATCAGCCCCAGCATTTT.

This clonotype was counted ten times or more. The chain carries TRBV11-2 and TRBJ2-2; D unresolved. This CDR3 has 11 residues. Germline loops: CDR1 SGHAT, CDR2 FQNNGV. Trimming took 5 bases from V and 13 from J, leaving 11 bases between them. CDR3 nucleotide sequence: TGTGCCAGCAGCCAAGGGCCTGGGCTGTTTTTT. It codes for CASSQGPGLFF.

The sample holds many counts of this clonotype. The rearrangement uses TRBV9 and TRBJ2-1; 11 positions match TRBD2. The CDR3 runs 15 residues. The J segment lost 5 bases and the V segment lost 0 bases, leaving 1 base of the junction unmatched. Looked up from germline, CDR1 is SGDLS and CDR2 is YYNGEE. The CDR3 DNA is TGTGCCAGCAGCGTAGGACTAGCGGGAAACAATGAGCAGTTCTTC. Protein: CASSVGLAGNNEQFF.

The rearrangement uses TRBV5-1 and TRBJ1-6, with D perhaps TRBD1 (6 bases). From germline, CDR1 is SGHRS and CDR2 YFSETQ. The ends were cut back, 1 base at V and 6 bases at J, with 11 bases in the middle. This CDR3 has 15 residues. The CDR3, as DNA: TGCGCCAGCAGCTTGACAGGGATGGGTAATTCACCCCTCCACTTT. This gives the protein CASSLTGMGNSPLHF.

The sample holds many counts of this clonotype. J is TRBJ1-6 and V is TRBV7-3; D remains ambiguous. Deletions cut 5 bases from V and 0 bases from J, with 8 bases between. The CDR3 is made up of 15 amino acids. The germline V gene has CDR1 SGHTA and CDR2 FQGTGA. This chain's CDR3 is CASSPRGSYNSPLHF. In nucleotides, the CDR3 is TGTGCCAGCAGCCCCCGGGGCTCCTATAATTCACCCCTCCACTTT.

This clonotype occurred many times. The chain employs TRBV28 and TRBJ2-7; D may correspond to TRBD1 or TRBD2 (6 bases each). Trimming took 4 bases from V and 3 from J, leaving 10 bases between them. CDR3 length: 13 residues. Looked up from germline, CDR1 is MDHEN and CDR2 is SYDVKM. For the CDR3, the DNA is TGTGCCAGCAGTTACGGAGGGGGCTACGAGCAGTACTTC. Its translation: CASSYGGGYEQYF.

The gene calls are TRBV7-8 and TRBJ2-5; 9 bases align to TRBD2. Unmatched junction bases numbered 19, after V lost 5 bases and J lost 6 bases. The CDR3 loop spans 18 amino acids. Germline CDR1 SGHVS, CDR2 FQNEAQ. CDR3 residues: CASSPRSSGGRVAKTQYF. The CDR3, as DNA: TGTGCCAGCAGCCCGAGGTCTAGCGGCGGGAGGGTTGCGAAGACCCAGTACTTC.

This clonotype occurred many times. In DNA, the CDR3 is TGTGCCAGCAGCTTCAGGGTGAACACTGAAGCTTTCTTT. Amino acids: CASSFRVNTEAFF. The chain combines TRBV11-3 with TRBJ1-1; D might be TRBD1 (5 bases). Trimming stripped 3 bases from V and 0 bases from J, with 5 bases between. The CDR3 consists of 13 residues. Germline V CDR1 and CDR2: SGHNT, YENEEA.

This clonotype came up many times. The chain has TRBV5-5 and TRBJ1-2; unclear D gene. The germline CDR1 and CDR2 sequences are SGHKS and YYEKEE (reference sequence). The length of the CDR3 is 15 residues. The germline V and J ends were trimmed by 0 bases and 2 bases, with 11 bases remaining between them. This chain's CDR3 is CASSLGRHVNYGYTF. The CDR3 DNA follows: TGTGCCAGCAGCTTGGGCCGACACGTAAACTATGGCTACACCTTC.

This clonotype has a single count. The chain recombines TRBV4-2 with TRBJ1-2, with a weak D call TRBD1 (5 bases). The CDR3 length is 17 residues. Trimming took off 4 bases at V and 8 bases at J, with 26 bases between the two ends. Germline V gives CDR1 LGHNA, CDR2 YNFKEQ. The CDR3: CASSPTPGLAGGGGYTF. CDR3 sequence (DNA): TGTGCCAGCAGCCCGACACCGGGACTAGCGGGGGGAGGAGGCTACACCTTC.

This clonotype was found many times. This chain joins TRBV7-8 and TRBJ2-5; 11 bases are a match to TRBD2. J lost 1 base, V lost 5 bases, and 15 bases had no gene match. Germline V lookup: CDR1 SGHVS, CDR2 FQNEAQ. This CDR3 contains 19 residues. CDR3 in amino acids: CASSPRVSGGAGVQETQYF. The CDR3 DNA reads TGTGCCAGCAGCCCCCGGGTTAGCGGGGGGGCCGGGGTCCAAGAGACCCAGTACTTC.

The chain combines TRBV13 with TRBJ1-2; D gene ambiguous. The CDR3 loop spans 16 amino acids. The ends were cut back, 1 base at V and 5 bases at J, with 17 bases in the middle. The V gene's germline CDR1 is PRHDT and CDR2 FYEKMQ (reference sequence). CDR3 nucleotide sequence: TGTGCCAGCAGCTTAGCCCTCGACGCAGGCCCGTATGGCTACACCTTC. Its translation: CASSLALDAGPYGYTF.

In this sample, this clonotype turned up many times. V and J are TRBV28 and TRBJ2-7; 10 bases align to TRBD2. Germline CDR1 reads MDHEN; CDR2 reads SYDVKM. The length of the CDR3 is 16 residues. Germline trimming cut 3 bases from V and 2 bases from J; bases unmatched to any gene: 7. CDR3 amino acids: CASSFLAGAIAYEQYF. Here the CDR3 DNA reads TGTGCCAGCAGTTTCCTAGCGGGGGCCATAGCCTACGAGCAGTACTTC.

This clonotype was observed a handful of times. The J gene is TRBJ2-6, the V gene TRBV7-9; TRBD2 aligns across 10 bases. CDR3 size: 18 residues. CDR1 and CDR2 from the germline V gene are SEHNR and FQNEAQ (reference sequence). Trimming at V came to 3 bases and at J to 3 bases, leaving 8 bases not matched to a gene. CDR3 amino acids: CASSFSSGRIDGANVLTF. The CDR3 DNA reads TGTGCCAGCAGCTTTTCTAGCGGGAGAATTGATGGGGCCAACGTCCTGACTTTC.

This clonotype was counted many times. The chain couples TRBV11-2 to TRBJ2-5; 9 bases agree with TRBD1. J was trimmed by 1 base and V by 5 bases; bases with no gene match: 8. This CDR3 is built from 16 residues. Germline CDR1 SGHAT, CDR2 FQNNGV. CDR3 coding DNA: TGTGCCAGCAGCCTGACAGGGGGTCAGGGCCAAGAGACCCAGTACTTC. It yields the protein CASSLTGGQGQETQYF.

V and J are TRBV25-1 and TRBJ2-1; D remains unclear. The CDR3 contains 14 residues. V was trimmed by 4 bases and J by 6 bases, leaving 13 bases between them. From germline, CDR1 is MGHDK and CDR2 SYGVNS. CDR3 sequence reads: CASSGLLGPNEQFF. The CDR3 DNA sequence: TGTGCCAGCAGTGGGCTACTGGGCCCCAATGAGCAGTTCTTC.

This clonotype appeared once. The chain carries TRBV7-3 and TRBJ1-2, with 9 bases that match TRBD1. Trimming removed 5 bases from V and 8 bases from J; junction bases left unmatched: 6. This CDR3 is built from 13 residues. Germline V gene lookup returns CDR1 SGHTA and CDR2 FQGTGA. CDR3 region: CASSQTGGAGYTF. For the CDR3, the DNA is TGTGCCAGCAGCCAAACAGGGGGCGCAGGCTACACCTTC. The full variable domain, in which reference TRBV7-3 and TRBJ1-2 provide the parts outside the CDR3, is GAGVSQTPSNKVTEKGKYVELRCDPISGHTALYWYRQSLGQGPEFLIYFQGTGAADDSGLPNDRFFAVRPEGSVSTLKIQRTERGDSAVYLCASSQTGGAGYTFGSGTRLTVV.

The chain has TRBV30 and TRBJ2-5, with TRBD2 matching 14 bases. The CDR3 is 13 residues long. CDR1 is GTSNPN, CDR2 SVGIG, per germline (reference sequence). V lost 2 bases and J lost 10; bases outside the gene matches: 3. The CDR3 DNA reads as TGTGCCTGGAGTCTGGGGACTAGCGGGAGCCAGTACTTC. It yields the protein CAWSLGTSGSQYF.

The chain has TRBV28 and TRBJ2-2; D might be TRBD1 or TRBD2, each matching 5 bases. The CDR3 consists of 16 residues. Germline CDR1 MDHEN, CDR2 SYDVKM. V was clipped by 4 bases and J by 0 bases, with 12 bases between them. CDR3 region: CASSSPGRTNTGELFF. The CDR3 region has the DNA TGTGCCAGCAGTTCACCGGGACGTACGAACACCGGGGAGCTGTTTTTT.

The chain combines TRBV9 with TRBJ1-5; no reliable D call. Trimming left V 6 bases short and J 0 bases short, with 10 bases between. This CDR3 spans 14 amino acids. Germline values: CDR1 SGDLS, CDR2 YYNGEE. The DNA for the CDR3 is TGTGCCAGCAATTACGACGGTAGCAATCAGCCCCAGCATTTT. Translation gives CASNYDGSNQPQHF.

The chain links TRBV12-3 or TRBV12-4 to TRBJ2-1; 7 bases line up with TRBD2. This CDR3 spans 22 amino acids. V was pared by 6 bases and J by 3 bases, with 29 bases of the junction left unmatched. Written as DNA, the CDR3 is TGTGCCAGCAGCCAGTGGTATACCGGAGCAGCGTCGACCCCGGGGGGCTACAATGAGCAGTTCTTC. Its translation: CASSQWYTGAASTPGGYNEQFF.

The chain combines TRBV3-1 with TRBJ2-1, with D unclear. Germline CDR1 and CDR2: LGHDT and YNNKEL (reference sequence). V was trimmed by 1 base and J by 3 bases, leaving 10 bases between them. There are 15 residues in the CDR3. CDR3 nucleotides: TGTGCCAGCAGCCAAGCCTCTCCTGGCTACAATGAGCAGTTCTTC. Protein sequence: CASSQASPGYNEQFF.

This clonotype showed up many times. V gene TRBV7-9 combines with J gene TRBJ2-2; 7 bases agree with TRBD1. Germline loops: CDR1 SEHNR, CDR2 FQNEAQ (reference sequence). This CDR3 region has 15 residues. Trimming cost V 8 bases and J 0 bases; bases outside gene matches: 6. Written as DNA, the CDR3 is TGTGCCAGCCGCCCCGGGACAGCGAACACCGGGGAGCTGTTTTTT. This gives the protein CASRPGTANTGELFF. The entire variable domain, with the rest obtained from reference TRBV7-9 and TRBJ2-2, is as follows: DTGVSQNPRHKITKRGQNVTFRCDPISEHNRLYWYRQTLGQGPEFLTYFQNEAQLEKSRLLSDRFSAERPKGSFSTLEIQRTEQGDSAMYLCASRPGTANTGELFFGEGSRLTVL.

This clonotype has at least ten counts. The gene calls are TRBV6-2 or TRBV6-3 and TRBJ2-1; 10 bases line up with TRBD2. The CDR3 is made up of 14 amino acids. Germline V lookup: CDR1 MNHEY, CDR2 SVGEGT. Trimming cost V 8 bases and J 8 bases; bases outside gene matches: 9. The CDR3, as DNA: TGTGCCAGCCGGCCCAGCGGGAGGGGGGATGAGCAGTTCTTC. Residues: CASRPSGRGDEQFF.

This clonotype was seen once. DNA of the CDR3: TGTGCCAGCAGCCGGACTAGCGGGAGGGTACCGGGGGAGCAGTACTTC. Translation gives CASSRTSGRVPGEQYF. The V gene is TRBV13, the J gene TRBJ2-7, with TRBD2 matching over 15 bases. CDR3 length equals 16 residues. CDR1 PRHDT and CDR2 FYEKMQ come from the germline V gene (reference sequence). The ends lost 5 bases at V and 7 bases at J; junction bases unmatched: 9.

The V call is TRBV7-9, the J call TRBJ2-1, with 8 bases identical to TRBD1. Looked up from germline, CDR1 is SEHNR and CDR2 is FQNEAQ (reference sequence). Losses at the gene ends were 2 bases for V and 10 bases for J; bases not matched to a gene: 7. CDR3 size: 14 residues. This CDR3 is CASSLLGTGQEQFF. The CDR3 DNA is TGTGCCAGCAGCTTATTAGGGACAGGCCAGGAGCAGTTCTTC.

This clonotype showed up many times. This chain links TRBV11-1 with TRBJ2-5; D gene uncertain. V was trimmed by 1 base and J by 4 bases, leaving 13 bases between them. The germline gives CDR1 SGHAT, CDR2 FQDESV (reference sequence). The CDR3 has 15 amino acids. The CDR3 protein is CASSLVSTSTETQYF. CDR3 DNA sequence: TGTGCCAGCAGCTTAGTTTCGACCAGTACAGAGACCCAGTACTTC.

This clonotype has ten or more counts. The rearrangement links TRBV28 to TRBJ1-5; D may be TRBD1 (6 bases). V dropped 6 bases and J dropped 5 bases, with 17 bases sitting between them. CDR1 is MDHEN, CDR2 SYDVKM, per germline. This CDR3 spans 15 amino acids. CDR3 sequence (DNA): TGTGCCAGCAGCCCCAGCGACAGGACTTATCAGCCCCAGCATTTT. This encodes CASSPSDRTYQPQHF. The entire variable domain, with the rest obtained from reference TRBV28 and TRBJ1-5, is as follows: DVKVTQSSRYLVKRTGEKVFLECVQDMDHENMFWYRQDPGLGLRLIYFSYDVKMKEKGDIPEGYSVSREKKERFSLILESASTNQTSMYLCASSPSDRTYQPQHFGDGTRLSIL.

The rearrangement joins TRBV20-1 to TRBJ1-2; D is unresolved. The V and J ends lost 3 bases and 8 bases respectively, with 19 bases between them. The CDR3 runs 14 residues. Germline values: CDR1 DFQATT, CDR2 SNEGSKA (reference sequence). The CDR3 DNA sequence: TGCAGTGCTAGCTTAGACGGACTATCCCGGGGCTACACCTTC. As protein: CSASLDGLSRGYTF.

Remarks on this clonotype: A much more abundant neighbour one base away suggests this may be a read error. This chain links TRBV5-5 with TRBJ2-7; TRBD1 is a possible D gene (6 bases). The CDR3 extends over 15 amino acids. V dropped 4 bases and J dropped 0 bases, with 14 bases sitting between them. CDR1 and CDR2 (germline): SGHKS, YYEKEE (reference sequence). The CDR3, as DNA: TGTGCCAGCAGCCGGGCAGGGGCCGGCTCCTACGAGCAGTACTTC. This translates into CASSRAGAGSYEQYF.

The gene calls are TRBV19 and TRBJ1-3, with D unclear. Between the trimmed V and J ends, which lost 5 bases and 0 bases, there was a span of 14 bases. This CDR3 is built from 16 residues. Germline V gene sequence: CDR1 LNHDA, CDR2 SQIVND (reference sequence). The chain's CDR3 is CASSGVAINSGNTIYF. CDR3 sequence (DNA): TGTGCCAGTAGTGGAGTGGCTATCAACTCTGGAAACACCATATATTTT.

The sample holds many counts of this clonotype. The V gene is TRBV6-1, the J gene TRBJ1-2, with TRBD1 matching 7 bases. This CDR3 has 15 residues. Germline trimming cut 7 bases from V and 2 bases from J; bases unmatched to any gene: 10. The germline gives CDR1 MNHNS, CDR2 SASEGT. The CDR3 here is CASTEGGGPNYGYTF. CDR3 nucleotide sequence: TGTGCCAGCACCGAGGGAGGGGGCCCAAACTATGGCTACACCTTC.